This TCR beta chain was identified in a study of cytomegalovirus exposure and HLA in healthy donors. Study results and caveats: Likely technical artifact: a cluster of highly shared sequence variants. Within a later analysis, the majority of CMV-associated TCR beta chains appeared HLA-restricted.

Turning to this clone: Its antigen is not known.

Researchers ran the PCR with 60 Vbeta and 13 Jbeta primers. Only in-frame clones appear in the TCRdb table, and some are missing; sequencing was by immunoSEQ multiplex PCR. The sample lists roughly 130,000 clones, roughly 82% occurring once. There are 15 residues in the CDR3. V was shortened by 4 bases and J by 6 bases, with 20 bases between the two germline ends. Per germline, CDR1 SGHRS and CDR2 YFSETQ. Sequencing input: PBMCs. The source is a woman younger than 30 in good health and CMV-seropositive. This chain uses TRBV5-1 with TRBJ2-7; TRBD1 might be the D (7 bases). The CDR3 nucleotides read TGCGCCAGCAGCCTGGGACTCCCAGGGGGGTCCGAGCAGTACTTC. As protein: CASSLGLPGGSEQYF. Using reference TRBV5-1 and TRBJ2-7 for the parts outside the CDR3, the full variable domain is KAGVTQTPRYLIKTRGQQVTLSCSPISGHRSVSWYQQTPGQGLQFLFEYFSETQRNKGNFPGRFSGRQFSNSRSEMNVSTLELGDSALYLCASSLGLPGGSEQYFGPGTRLTVT.